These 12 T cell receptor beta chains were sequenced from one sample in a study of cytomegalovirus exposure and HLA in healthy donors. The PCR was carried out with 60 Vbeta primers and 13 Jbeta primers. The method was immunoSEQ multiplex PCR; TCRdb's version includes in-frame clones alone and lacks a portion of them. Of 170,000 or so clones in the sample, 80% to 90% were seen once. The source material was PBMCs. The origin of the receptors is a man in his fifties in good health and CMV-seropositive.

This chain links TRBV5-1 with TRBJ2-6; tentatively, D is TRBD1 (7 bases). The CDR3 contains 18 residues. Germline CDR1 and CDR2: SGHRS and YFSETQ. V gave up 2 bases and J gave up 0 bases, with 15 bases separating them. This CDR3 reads CASSLRHRGGSGANVLTF. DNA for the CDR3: TGCGCCAGCAGCTTACGTCACAGGGGAGGCTCTGGGGCCAACGTCCTGACTTTC. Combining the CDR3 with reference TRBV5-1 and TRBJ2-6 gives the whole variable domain KAGVTQTPRYLIKTRGQQVTLSCSPISGHRSVSWYQQTPGQGLQFLFEYFSETQRNKGNFPGRFSGRQFSNSRSEMNVSTLELGDSALYLCASSLRHRGGSGANVLTFGAGSRLTVL.

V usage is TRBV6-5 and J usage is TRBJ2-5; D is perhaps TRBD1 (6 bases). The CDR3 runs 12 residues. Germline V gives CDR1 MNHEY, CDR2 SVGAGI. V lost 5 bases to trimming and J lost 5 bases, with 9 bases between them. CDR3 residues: CASSEQGETQYF. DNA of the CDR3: TGTGCCAGCAGTGAACAGGGTGAGACCCAGTACTTC.

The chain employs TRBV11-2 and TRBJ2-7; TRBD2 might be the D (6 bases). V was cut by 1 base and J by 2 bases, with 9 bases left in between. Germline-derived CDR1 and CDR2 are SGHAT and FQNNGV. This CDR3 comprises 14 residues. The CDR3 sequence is CASSLGRGTYEQYV. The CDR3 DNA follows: TGTGCCAGCAGCTTAGGACGGGGGACCTACGAGCAGTACGTC.

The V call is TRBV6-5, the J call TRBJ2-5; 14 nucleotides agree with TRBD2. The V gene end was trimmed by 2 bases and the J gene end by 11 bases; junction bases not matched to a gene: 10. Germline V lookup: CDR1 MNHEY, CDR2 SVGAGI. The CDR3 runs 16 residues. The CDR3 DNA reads TGTGCCAGCAGTTACCGGACTAGCGGGGGGCCTAGGGTGCAGTACTTC. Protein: CASSYRTSGGPRVQYF.

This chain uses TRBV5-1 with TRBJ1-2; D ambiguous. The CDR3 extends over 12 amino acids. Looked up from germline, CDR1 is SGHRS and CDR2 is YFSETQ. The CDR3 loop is CARAGEGYGYTF. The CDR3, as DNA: TGCGCTCGGGCCGGGGAGGGCTATGGCTACACCTTC.

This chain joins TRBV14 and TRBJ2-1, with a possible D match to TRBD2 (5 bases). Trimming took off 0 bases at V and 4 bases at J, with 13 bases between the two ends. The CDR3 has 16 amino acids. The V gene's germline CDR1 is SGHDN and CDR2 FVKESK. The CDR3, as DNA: TGTGCCAGCAGCCAAGATTCGGGGAAAAGGTACAATGAGCAGTTCTTC. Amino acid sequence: CASSQDSGKRYNEQFF.

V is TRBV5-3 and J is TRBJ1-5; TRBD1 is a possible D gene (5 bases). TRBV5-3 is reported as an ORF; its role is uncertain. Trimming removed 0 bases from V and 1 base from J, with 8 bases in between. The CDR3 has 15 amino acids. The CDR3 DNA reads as TGTGCCAGAAGCTTGGGCACAGGAAGCAATCAGCCCCAGCATTTT. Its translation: CARSLGTGSNQPQHF.

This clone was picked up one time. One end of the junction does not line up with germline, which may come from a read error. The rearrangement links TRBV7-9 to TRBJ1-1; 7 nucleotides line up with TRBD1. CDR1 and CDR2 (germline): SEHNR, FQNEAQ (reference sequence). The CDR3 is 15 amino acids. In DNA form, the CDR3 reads TGTGCCGGCAGCCGACAGGGAACGATGAACACTGAAGCTTTCTTT. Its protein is CAGSRQGTMNTEAFF.

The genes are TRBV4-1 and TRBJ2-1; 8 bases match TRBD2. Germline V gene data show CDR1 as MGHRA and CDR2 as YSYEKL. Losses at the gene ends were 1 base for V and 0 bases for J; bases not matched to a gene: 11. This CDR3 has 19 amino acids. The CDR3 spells CASSQVFSGIPPSYNEQFF. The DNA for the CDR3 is TGCGCCAGCAGCCAAGTTTTTAGCGGGATTCCTCCCTCCTACAATGAGCAGTTCTTC.

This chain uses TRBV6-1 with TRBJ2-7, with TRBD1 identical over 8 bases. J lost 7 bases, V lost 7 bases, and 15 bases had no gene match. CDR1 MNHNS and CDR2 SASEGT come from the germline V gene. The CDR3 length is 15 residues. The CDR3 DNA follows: TGTGCCAGCACCTCGACCAGGCAGGGGGCGGGGGAGCAGTACGTC. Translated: CASTSTRQGAGEQYV.

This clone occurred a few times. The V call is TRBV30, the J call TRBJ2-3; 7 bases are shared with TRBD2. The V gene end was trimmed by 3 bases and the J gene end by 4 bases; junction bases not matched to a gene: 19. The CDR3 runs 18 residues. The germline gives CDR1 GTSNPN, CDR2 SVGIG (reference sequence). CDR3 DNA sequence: TGTGCCTGGAGCAATCCCACTTGGAGCGGGGAGAGACCAGATACGCAGTATTTT. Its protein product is CAWSNPTWSGERPDTQYF.

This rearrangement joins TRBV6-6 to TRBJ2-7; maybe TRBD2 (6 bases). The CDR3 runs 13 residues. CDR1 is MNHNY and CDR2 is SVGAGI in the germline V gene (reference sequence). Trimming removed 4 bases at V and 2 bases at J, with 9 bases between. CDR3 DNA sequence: TGTGCCAGCAGTTTCAAGCGGGCCTACGAGCAGTACGTC. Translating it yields CASSFKRAYEQYV.